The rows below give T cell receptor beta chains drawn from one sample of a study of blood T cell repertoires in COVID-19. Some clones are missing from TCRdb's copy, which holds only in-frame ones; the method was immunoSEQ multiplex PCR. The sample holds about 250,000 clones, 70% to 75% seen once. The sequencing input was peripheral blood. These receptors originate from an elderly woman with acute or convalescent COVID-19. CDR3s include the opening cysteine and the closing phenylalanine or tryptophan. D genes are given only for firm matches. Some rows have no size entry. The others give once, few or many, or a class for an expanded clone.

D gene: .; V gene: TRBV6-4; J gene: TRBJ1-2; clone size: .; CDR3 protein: CASSETGNNYGYTF; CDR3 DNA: TGTGCCAGCAGTGAAACCGGGAATAACTATGGCTACACCTTC
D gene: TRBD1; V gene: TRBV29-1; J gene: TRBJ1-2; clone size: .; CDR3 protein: CSVELAGTGYGYTF; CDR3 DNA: TGCAGCGTTGAGCTTGCCGGGACAGGCTATGGCTACACCTTC
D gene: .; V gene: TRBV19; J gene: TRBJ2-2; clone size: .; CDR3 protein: CASKEGANTGELFF; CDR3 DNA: TGTGCCAGTAAAGAAGGGGCAAACACCGGGGAGCTGTTTTTT
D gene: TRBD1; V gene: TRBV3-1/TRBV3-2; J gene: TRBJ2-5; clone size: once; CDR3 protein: CASSQVRTGGTQETQYF; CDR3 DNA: TGTGCCAGCAGCCAAGTTCGGACAGGCGGAACACAAGAGACCCAGTACTTC
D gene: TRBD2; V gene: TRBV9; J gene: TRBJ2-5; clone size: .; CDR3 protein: CASSVGGSGVQETQYF; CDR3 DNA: TGTGCCAGCAGCGTAGGAGGTAGCGGGGTTCAAGAGACCCAGTACTTC
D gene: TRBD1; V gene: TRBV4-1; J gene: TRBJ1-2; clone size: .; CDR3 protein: CASSSGQGDGYTF; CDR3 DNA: TGCGCCAGCAGCTCGGGACAGGGAGATGGCTACACCTTC
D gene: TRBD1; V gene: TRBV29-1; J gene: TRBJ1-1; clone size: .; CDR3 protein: CSTGQGDTEAFF; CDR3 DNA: TGCAGCACGGGACAGGGGGACACTGAAGCTTTCTTT
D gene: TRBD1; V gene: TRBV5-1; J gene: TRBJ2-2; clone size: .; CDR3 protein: CASSPQGVATGELFF; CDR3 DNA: TGCGCCAGCAGCCCTCAGGGGGTCGCGACCGGGGAGCTGTTTTTT
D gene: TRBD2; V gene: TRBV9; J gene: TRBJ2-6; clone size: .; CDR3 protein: CASSVAPGLAGAGANVLTF; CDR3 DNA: TGTGCCAGCAGCGTAGCGCCGGGACTAGCGGGAGCTGGGGCCAACGTCCTGACTTTC
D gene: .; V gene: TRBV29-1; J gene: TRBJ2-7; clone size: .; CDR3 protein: CSTGPEGGGYYEQYF; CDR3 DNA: TGCAGCACCGGACCGGAAGGGGGGGGTTACTACGAGCAGTACTTC
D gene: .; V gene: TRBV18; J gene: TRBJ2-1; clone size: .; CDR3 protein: CASSPASSYNEQFF; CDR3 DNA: TGTGCCAGCTCACCAGCCAGCTCCTACAATGAGCAGTTCTTC
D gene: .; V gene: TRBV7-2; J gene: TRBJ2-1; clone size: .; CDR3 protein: CASRLDNEQFF; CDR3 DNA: TGTGCCAGCAGACTGGACAATGAGCAGTTCTTC
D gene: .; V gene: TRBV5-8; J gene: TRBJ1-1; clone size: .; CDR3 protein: CASSLLTGPTNTEAFF; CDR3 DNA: TGTGCCAGCAGCTTGCTGACAGGACCTACGAACACTGAAGCTTTCTTT
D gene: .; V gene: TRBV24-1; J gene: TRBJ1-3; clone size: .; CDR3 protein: CATSDLSADSGNTIYF; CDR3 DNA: TGTGCCACCAGTGATTTATCTGCGGATTCTGGAAACACCATATATTTT
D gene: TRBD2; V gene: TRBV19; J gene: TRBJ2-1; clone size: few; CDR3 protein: CASRRGLAGVNEQFF; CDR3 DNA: TGTGCCAGTAGAAGGGGACTAGCGGGGGTCAATGAGCAGTTCTTC
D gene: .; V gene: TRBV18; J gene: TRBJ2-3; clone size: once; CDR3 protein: CASSNREGTQYF; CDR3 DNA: TGTGCCAGCTCAAACAGGGAAGGTACGCAGTATTTT
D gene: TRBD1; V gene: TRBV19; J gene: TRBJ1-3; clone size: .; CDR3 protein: CASRTQGARSGNTIYF; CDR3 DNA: TGTGCCAGTCGGACACAGGGGGCCCGCTCTGGAAACACCATATATTTT
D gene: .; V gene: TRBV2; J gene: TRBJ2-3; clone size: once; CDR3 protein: CASSTQGSTDTQYF; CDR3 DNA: TGTGCCAGCAGTACCCAGGGTTCAACAGATACGCAGTATTTT
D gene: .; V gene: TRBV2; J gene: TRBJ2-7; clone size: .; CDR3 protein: CASSAHGGYYEQYF; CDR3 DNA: TGTGCCAGCAGTGCTCATGGCGGATACTACGAGCAGTACTTC
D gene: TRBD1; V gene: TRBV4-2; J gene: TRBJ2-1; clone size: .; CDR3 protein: CASSREGGGTSYNEQFF; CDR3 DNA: TGTGCCAGCAGCCGTGAAGGGGGCGGAACCTCCTACAATGAGCAGTTCTTC
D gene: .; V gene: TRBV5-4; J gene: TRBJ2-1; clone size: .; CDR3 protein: CASSMGPPRRDNEQFF; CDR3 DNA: TGTGCCAGCAGCATGGGACCCCCCCGGAGGGACAATGAGCAGTTCTTC
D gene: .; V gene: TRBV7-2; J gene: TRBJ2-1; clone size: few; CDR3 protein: CASSSRTGRGNEQFF; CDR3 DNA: TGTGCCAGCAGCTCCAGGACAGGCCGGGGGAATGAGCAGTTCTTC
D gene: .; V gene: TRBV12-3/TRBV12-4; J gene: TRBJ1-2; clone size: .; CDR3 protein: CASIVGAYGYTF; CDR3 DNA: TGTGCCAGCATAGTGGGGGCCTATGGCTACACCTTC
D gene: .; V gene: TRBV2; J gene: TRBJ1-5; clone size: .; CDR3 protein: CASKRESGSNQPQHF; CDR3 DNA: TGTGCCAGCAAAAGGGAATCGGGGAGCAATCAGCCCCAGCATTTT
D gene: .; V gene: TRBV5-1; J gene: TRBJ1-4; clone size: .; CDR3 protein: CASSLLGRRITASSTNEKLFF; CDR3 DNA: TGCGCCAGCAGCTTGCTGGGGAGGAGGATTACAGCGTCCTCAACTAATGAAAAACTGTTTTTT
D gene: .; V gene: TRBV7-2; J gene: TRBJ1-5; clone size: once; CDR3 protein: CASSLDNARQPQHF; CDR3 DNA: TGTGCCAGCAGCTTAGACAACGCTCGTCAGCCCCAGCATTTT
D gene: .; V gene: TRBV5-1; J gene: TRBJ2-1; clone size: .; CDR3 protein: CASSLGPGSISYNEQFF; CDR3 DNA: TGCGCCAGCAGCTTGGGTCCAGGGTCGATATCCTACAATGAGCAGTTCTTC
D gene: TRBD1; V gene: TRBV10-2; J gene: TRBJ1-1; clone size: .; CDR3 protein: CASSITGTGGTEAFF; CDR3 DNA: TGCGCCAGCAGTATCACCGGGACAGGGGGCACTGAAGCTTTCTTT